A selection of T cell receptor beta chains follows, all from one sample in a study of cytomegalovirus exposure and HLA in healthy donors. Sequencing used immunoSEQ multiplex PCR; TCRdb keeps in-frame clones, though not all of them. The table shows about 50,000 clones, with around 70% occurring only once. The sample was PBMCs. These receptors originate from a woman between 50 and 59 years old in good health and CMV-seronegative. Both conserved end residues are part of each CDR3. The D gene is left open where the match is weak. Rows may omit the clone size; those that give it use once, few, many or a size class.

J gene: TRBJ1-2; clone size: -; V gene: TRBV18; D gene: -; CDR3 protein: CASSPSSGQLNGYTF; CDR3 DNA: TGTGCCAGCTCACCAAGTTCCGGACAGCTAAATGGCTACACCTTC
J gene: TRBJ2-7; clone size: -; V gene: TRBV4-3; D gene: TRBD1; CDR3 protein: CASSPGTGTYEQYF; CDR3 DNA: TGCGCCAGCAGTCCCGGGACAGGGACCTACGAGCAGTACTTC
J gene: TRBJ2-5; clone size: -; V gene: TRBV18; D gene: -; CDR3 protein: CASSLFREREETQYF; CDR3 DNA: TGTGCCAGCTCACTCTTCAGGGAACGAGAAGAGACCCAGTACTTC
J gene: TRBJ2-1; clone size: -; V gene: TRBV28; D gene: -; CDR3 protein: CASSLPWGRRANNEQFF; CDR3 DNA: TGTGCCAGCAGCCTCCCTTGGGGGAGGAGGGCTAATAATGAGCAGTTCTTC
J gene: TRBJ1-1; clone size: few; V gene: TRBV6-5; D gene: -; CDR3 protein: CASSYRRNTMNTEAFF; CDR3 DNA: TGTGCCAGCAGTTACAGGCGGAACACTATGAACACTGAAGCTTTCTTT
J gene: TRBJ1-1; clone size: -; V gene: TRBV4-2; D gene: -; CDR3 protein: CASSQSGEYTEAFF; CDR3 DNA: TGTGCCAGCAGCCAATCAGGGGAGTACACTGAAGCTTTCTTT
J gene: TRBJ2-3; clone size: once; V gene: TRBV4-2; D gene: TRBD2; CDR3 protein: CASNVQLAASDTQYF; CDR3 DNA: TGTGCCAGCAACGTCCAACTAGCGGCCTCGGATACGCAGTATTTT
J gene: TRBJ2-5; clone size: -; V gene: TRBV29-1; D gene: TRBD2; CDR3 protein: CSVERSGNMQETQYF; CDR3 DNA: TGCAGCGTTGAACGTAGCGGGAATATGCAAGAGACCCAGTACTTC
J gene: TRBJ2-3; clone size: -; V gene: TRBV7-9; D gene: TRBD2; CDR3 protein: CASSLGAGGMDTQYF; CDR3 DNA: TGTGCCAGCAGCTTAGGTGCGGGGGGAATGGATACGCAGTATTTT
J gene: TRBJ1-1; clone size: -; V gene: TRBV10-2; D gene: -; CDR3 protein: CASSEDRTVGVAFF; CDR3 DNA: TGCGCCAGCAGTGAGGATCGAACGGTAGGGGTTGCTTTCTTT
J gene: TRBJ1-6; clone size: few; V gene: TRBV15; D gene: -; CDR3 protein: CATSRDRGGVNHSPLHF; CDR3 DNA: TGTGCCACCAGCAGAGATCGGGGGGGCGTGAATCATTCACCCCTCCACTTT
J gene: TRBJ1-4; clone size: once; V gene: TRBV10-3; D gene: -; CDR3 protein: CAIRAGVQGEKLFF; CDR3 DNA: TGTGCCATCAGGGCAGGGGTTCAAGGGGAAAAACTGTTTTTT
J gene: TRBJ2-3; clone size: -; V gene: TRBV6-1; D gene: TRBD2; CDR3 protein: CASSQTSGSTDTQYF; CDR3 DNA: TGTGCCAGCAGTCAGACTAGCGGGAGTACAGATACGCAGTATTTT
J gene: TRBJ2-3; clone size: -; V gene: TRBV10-1; D gene: TRBD1; CDR3 protein: CASSEQYRGDTQYF; CDR3 DNA: TGCGCCAGCAGTGAACAATACAGGGGAGATACGCAGTATTTT
J gene: TRBJ1-5; clone size: few; V gene: TRBV28; D gene: TRBD1; CDR3 protein: CASNTGTGHQPQHF; CDR3 DNA: TGTGCCAGCAACACCGGGACAGGGCATCAGCCCCAGCATTTT
J gene: TRBJ2-7; clone size: medium-sized; V gene: TRBV6-6; D gene: TRBD2; CDR3 protein: CASSRGLADYEQYF; CDR3 DNA: TGTGCCAGCAGTAGGGGACTAGCGGACTACGAGCAGTACTTC
J gene: TRBJ1-4; clone size: -; V gene: TRBV7-2; D gene: TRBD1; CDR3 protein: CASSLGSVTGGVGEKLFF; CDR3 DNA: TGTGCCAGCAGCTTAGGTAGCGTGACAGGGGGCGTAGGAGAAAAACTGTTTTTT
J gene: TRBJ2-2; clone size: -; V gene: TRBV28; D gene: -; CDR3 protein: CASEAGQSTGELFF; CDR3 DNA: TGTGCCAGTGAGGCTGGACAGTCAACCGGGGAGCTGTTTTTT
J gene: TRBJ1-3; clone size: few; V gene: TRBV6-5; D gene: TRBD1; CDR3 protein: CASSHDRGNGNTIYF; CDR3 DNA: TGTGCCAGCAGCCACGACAGGGGCAACGGAAACACCATATATTTT
J gene: TRBJ2-7; clone size: once; V gene: TRBV6-6; D gene: -; CDR3 protein: CASSLDRSSYEQYF; CDR3 DNA: TGTGCCAGCAGTCTGGACAGATCGAGCTACGAGCAGTACTTC
J gene: TRBJ2-7; clone size: -; V gene: TRBV25-1; D gene: TRBD2; CDR3 protein: CASIRAGVTYEQYF; CDR3 DNA: TGTGCCAGCATTAGAGCGGGAGTAACGTACGAGCAGTACTTC
J gene: TRBJ2-3; clone size: -; V gene: TRBV7-2; D gene: TRBD2; CDR3 protein: CASSSGAGGRIDTQYF; CDR3 DNA: TGTGCCAGCAGCTCGGGCGCGGGGGGGAGGATAGATACGCAGTATTTT
J gene: TRBJ1-4; clone size: few; V gene: TRBV5-6; D gene: -; CDR3 protein: CASSLGRERDLFF; CDR3 DNA: TGTGCCAGCAGCTTGGGGAGGGAGCGGGACCTGTTTTTT
J gene: TRBJ2-3; clone size: once; V gene: TRBV7-2; D gene: -; CDR3 protein: CASSSQTTQYF; CDR3 DNA: TGTGCCAGCAGCTCCCAAACAACGCAGTATTTT
J gene: TRBJ2-1; clone size: -; V gene: TRBV21-1; D gene: -; CDR3 protein: CASSPRPLSSYNEQFF; CDR3 DNA: TGTGCCAGCAGCCCTAGGCCACTGAGCTCCTACAATGAGCAGTTCTTC
J gene: TRBJ1-2; clone size: -; V gene: TRBV25-1; D gene: -; CDR3 protein: CASKGAGSPGYGYTF; CDR3 DNA: TGTGCCAGCAAAGGGGCAGGAAGCCCAGGCTATGGCTACACCTTC
J gene: TRBJ2-7; clone size: -; V gene: TRBV5-1; D gene: TRBD2; CDR3 protein: CASSLSGTSVSSYEQYF; CDR3 DNA: TGCGCCAGCAGCTTGTCCGGGACTAGCGTAAGCTCCTACGAGCAGTACTTC
J gene: TRBJ2-1; clone size: -; V gene: TRBV5-1; D gene: -; CDR3 protein: CASSPEVGNEQIF; CDR3 DNA: TGCGCCAGCAGCCCGGAGGTTGGTAATGAGCAGATCTTC
J gene: TRBJ2-5; clone size: -; V gene: TRBV20-1; D gene: -; CDR3 protein: CSARAKEAQYF; CDR3 DNA: TGCAGTGCTAGAGCCAAGGAGGCCCAGTACTTC
J gene: TRBJ2-1; clone size: -; V gene: TRBV30; D gene: -; CDR3 protein: CAWSVQVEEQFF; CDR3 DNA: TGTGCCTGGAGTGTACAGGTAGAGGAGCAGTTCTTC
J gene: TRBJ2-2; clone size: -; V gene: TRBV30; D gene: -; CDR3 protein: CAWNPRTTNTGELFF; CDR3 DNA: TGTGCCTGGAATCCTAGGACTACCAACACCGGGGAGCTGTTTTTT
J gene: TRBJ1-6; clone size: -; V gene: TRBV11-1; D gene: TRBD1; CDR3 protein: CASSPQGADNSPLHF; CDR3 DNA: TGTGCCAGCAGCCCTCAGGGGGCAGATAATTCACCCCTCCACTTT
J gene: TRBJ2-7; clone size: -; V gene: TRBV10-2; D gene: TRBD2; CDR3 protein: CASTEWGGLRAIYEQYF; CDR3 DNA: TGCGCCAGCACCGAGTGGGGGGGGTTGAGGGCTATCTACGAGCAGTACTTC
J gene: TRBJ2-2; clone size: -; V gene: TRBV14; D gene: -; CDR3 protein: CASSLGLSLNTGELFF; CDR3 DNA: TGTGCCAGCAGCCTCGGACTTTCGCTGAACACCGGGGAGCTGTTTTTT
J gene: TRBJ1-2; clone size: -; V gene: TRBV19; D gene: TRBD1; CDR3 protein: CASSITGGYGYTF; CDR3 DNA: TGTGCCAGTAGCATAACAGGGGGCTATGGCTACACCTTC
J gene: TRBJ2-1; clone size: once; V gene: TRBV2; D gene: TRBD2; CDR3 protein: CASSESSGGNNEQFF; CDR3 DNA: TGTGCCAGCAGTGAATCCAGCGGGGGAAACAATGAGCAGTTCTTC
J gene: TRBJ1-1; clone size: -; V gene: TRBV5-1; D gene: TRBD1; CDR3 protein: CASSLNTGGSNTEAFF; CDR3 DNA: TGCGCCAGCAGCTTAAATACAGGGGGCTCGAACACTGAAGCTTTCTTT
J gene: TRBJ1-2; clone size: -; V gene: TRBV28; D gene: TRBD1; CDR3 protein: CASSWDRGSEGYTF; CDR3 DNA: TGTGCCAGCAGTTGGGACAGGGGGTCTGAAGGCTACACCTTC
J gene: TRBJ2-7; clone size: -; V gene: TRBV6-5; D gene: TRBD2; CDR3 protein: CASSLAEAYEQYF; CDR3 DNA: TGTGCCAGCAGTCTAGCGGAGGCCTACGAGCAGTACTTC
J gene: TRBJ2-7; clone size: once; V gene: TRBV29-1; D gene: -; CDR3 protein: CSAKGGEQYF; CDR3 DNA: TGCAGCGCTAAAGGGGGCGAGCAGTACTTC
J gene: TRBJ2-3; clone size: -; V gene: TRBV2; D gene: -; CDR3 protein: CASSERSGTTDTQYF; CDR3 DNA: TGTGCCAGCAGTGAACGGTCAGGGACAACAGATACGCAGTATTTT
J gene: TRBJ1-5; clone size: -; V gene: TRBV6-1; D gene: -; CDR3 protein: CASSDSNNQPQHF; CDR3 DNA: TGTGCCAGCAGTGACAGTAACAATCAGCCCCAGCATTTT
J gene: TRBJ2-1; clone size: -; V gene: TRBV9; D gene: -; CDR3 protein: CASSAGDYNEQFF; CDR3 DNA: TGTGCCAGCTCGGCGGGCGACTACAATGAGCAGTTCTTC
J gene: TRBJ1-2; clone size: -; V gene: TRBV5-4; D gene: -; CDR3 protein: CASSADSGIGYTF; CDR3 DNA: TGTGCCAGCAGCGCGGACAGCGGCATTGGCTACACCTTC
J gene: TRBJ1-5; clone size: -; V gene: TRBV28; D gene: TRBD1; CDR3 protein: CASSIIQGMGNQPQHF; CDR3 DNA: TGTGCCAGCAGTATTATACAGGGGATGGGCAATCAGCCCCAGCATTTT
J gene: TRBJ2-3; clone size: -; V gene: TRBV5-1; D gene: -; CDR3 protein: CASSLEGRGSTDTQYF; CDR3 DNA: TGCGCCAGCAGCTTGGAGGGGCGGGGAAGCACAGATACGCAGTATTTT
J gene: TRBJ1-4; clone size: -; V gene: TRBV23-1; D gene: -; CDR3 protein: CASSQSLKGELFF; CDR3 DNA: TGCGCCAGCAGTCAATCTTTAAAGGGAGAACTGTTTTTT
J gene: TRBJ2-1; clone size: -; V gene: TRBV19; D gene: TRBD2; CDR3 protein: CASSPGGLYNEQFF; CDR3 DNA: TGTGCCAGTAGCCCGGGGGGACTCTACAATGAGCAGTTCTTC
J gene: TRBJ2-1; clone size: -; V gene: TRBV30; D gene: TRBD2; CDR3 protein: CAWKPGLAANEQFF; CDR3 DNA: TGTGCCTGGAAGCCGGGACTAGCGGCTAATGAGCAGTTCTTC
J gene: TRBJ1-2; clone size: -; V gene: TRBV6-5; D gene: -; CDR3 protein: CASSYSGVYGYTF; CDR3 DNA: TGTGCCAGCAGTTACTCAGGGGTATACGGCTACACCTTC
J gene: TRBJ2-7; clone size: -; V gene: TRBV28; D gene: TRBD1; CDR3 protein: CASRLQGYEQYF; CDR3 DNA: TGTGCCAGCAGACTACAGGGGTACGAGCAGTACTTC
J gene: TRBJ1-5; clone size: once; V gene: TRBV28; D gene: -; CDR3 protein: CASSLVGGNQPQHF; CDR3 DNA: TGTGCCAGCAGTCTGGTCGGGGGCAATCAGCCCCAGCATTTT
J gene: TRBJ1-5; clone size: few; V gene: TRBV6-1; D gene: -; CDR3 protein: CASSEGAGNQPQHF; CDR3 DNA: TGTGCCAGCAGTGAGGGGGCGGGCAATCAGCCCCAGCATTTT
J gene: TRBJ2-5; clone size: -; V gene: TRBV30; D gene: TRBD1; CDR3 protein: CAWNTGGQTQYF; CDR3 DNA: TGTGCCTGGAACACAGGGGGACAGACCCAGTACTTC
J gene: TRBJ1-2; clone size: -; V gene: TRBV30; D gene: -; CDR3 protein: CAWSRTAAYGYTF; CDR3 DNA: TGTGCCTGGAGCCGTACAGCGGCCTATGGCTACACCTTC
J gene: TRBJ1-6; clone size: -; V gene: TRBV5-5; D gene: -; CDR3 protein: CASSFSPGIPNSPLHF; CDR3 DNA: TGTGCCAGCAGCTTCTCTCCCGGGATTCCTAATTCACCCCTCCACTTT
J gene: TRBJ1-2; clone size: once; V gene: TRBV28; D gene: -; CDR3 protein: CASRGPGYGYTF; CDR3 DNA: TGTGCCAGCAGGGGCCCTGGCTATGGCTACACCTTC
J gene: TRBJ2-7; clone size: -; V gene: TRBV29-1; D gene: TRBD1; CDR3 protein: CSVEGTGGYEQYF; CDR3 DNA: TGCAGCGTTGAAGGGACAGGGGGCTACGAGCAGTACTTC
J gene: TRBJ2-1; clone size: once; V gene: TRBV7-3; D gene: -; CDR3 protein: CASSSQQGGEQFF; CDR3 DNA: TGTGCCAGCAGCTCGCAACAGGGTGGCGAGCAGTTCTTC